The 16 T cell receptor beta chains below come from one sample, sequenced in a study of regulatory T cells in long-lasting Graves disease. To make TCR beta libraries, researchers used iRepertoire HTBI primers and Arm-PCR of CDR3 regions. From the multiplex PCR reads, TCRdb called clonotypes with MiXCR, one entry per CDR3 protein. The table has under 450,000 distinct CDR3 sequences, roughly 25% seen once. Documented time point: persistent/refractory GD, antithyroid drugs over 5 years with positive TRAb. The authors made the TCR library using RNA they extracted from PBMCs. This specimen was peripheral blood mononuclear cells (PBMCs), taken when the disease was refractory, from a patient treated with antithyroid drugs. The source of these receptors is a woman aged 40 to 50 with Graves disease.

Comment on this clonotype: Given a much more abundant clone one base away, this may be a read error. CDR3 DNA sequence: TGTGCCAGCAGTCACCCGGACAGGGTGGACGAGCAGTACTTC. Its translation is CASSHPDRVDEQYF. The rearrangement uses TRBV6-1 and TRBJ2-7; TRBD1 aligns across 8 bases. CDR1 and CDR2 (germline): MNHNS, SASEGT. V shed 5 bases and J 5 bases; nucleotides not matched to a gene: 8. This CDR3 has 14 residues.

The chain links TRBV28 to TRBJ1-6, with a possible D match to TRBD1 (6 bases). CDR1 MDHEN and CDR2 SYDVKM come from the germline V gene. The CDR3 is 12 amino acids. The germline V and J ends were trimmed by 6 bases and 13 bases, with 13 bases remaining between them. The CDR3 coding sequence is TGTGCCAGCAGCTTTACGACAGGCCCCCTCCACTTT. Amino acids: CASSFTTGPLHF.

This clonotype is labeled as medium-sized. The chain joins TRBV10-3 to TRBJ1-4; 8 bases map to TRBD1. CDR1 is ENHRY, CDR2 SYGVKD, per germline. This CDR3 spans 15 amino acids. Trimming at V came to 3 bases and at J to 5 bases, leaving 5 bases not matched to a gene. The CDR3 bases are TGTGCCATCAGTGAAGTGACAGGGGCAAATGAAAAACTGTTTTTT. Translated: CAISEVTGANEKLFF.

This clonotype was picked up many times. The J gene is TRBJ1-1, the V gene TRBV28, with unresolved D. The V end lost 7 bases, the J end lost 0 bases, and 12 bases lay between the germline ends. Germline V lookup: CDR1 MDHEN, CDR2 SYDVKM. This CDR3 region has 14 residues. The CDR3 loop reads CASTTVGMNTEAFF. CDR3 sequence (DNA): TGTGCCAGCACGACGGTAGGCATGAACACTGAAGCTTTCTTT.

This clonotype was seen a handful of times. This chain uses TRBV28 with TRBJ1-5; D gene uncertain. Trimming stripped 6 bases from V and 4 bases from J, with 16 bases between. CDR1 MDHEN and CDR2 SYDVKM come from the germline V gene. The CDR3 is made up of 15 amino acids. CDR3 DNA sequence: TGTGCCAGCAGCCCCTCCCCAAAGATTAATCAGCCCCAGCATTTT. Its protein is CASSPSPKINQPQHF. Looking up the rest from reference TRBV28 and TRBJ1-5 gives the full variable domain: DVKVTQSSRYLVKRTGEKVFLECVQDMDHENMFWYRQDPGLGLRLIYFSYDVKMKEKGDIPEGYSVSREKKERFSLILESASTNQTSMYLCASSPSPKINQPQHFGDGTRLSIL.

Only a few counts were recorded for this clonotype. This chain links TRBV3-1 with TRBJ1-1; perhaps TRBD1 as D (5 bases). V lost 4 bases and J lost 0, with 9 bases in between. CDR3 length equals 14 residues. From germline, CDR1 is LGHDT and CDR2 YNNKEL (reference sequence). The CDR3 DNA reads as TGTGCCAGCAGCCGAGAGGGGATGAACACTGAAGCTTTCTTT. It is translated as CASSREGMNTEAFF.

This clonotype was recorded many times. V gene TRBV20-1 combines with J gene TRBJ2-7; TRBD2 aligns across 9 bases. The CDR3 runs to 14 residues. Germline V CDR1 and CDR2: DFQATT, SNEGSKA (reference sequence). Trimming removed 6 bases from V and 4 bases from J; junction bases left unmatched: 10. CDR3 DNA: TGCAGTGCGCCGCTTAGCGGGAGCGGGTACGAGCAGTACTTC. Protein sequence: CSAPLSGSGYEQYF.

This sequence joins TRBV29-1 and TRBJ2-5, with D possibly TRBD2 on 6 matching bases. There are 12 residues in the CDR3. The germline V and J ends were trimmed by 4 bases and 5 bases, with 11 bases remaining between them. Germline assignment: CDR1 SQVTM and CDR2 ANQGSEA. The CDR3 DNA reads TGCAGCGTTGTGGGACTTAGGGAGACCCAGTACTTC. Residues: CSVVGLRETQYF.

In regard to this clonotype: Only one base separates this from a far larger clonotype, so it likely reflects a read error. The chain combines TRBV12-3 or TRBV12-4 with TRBJ2-5; TRBD2 matches 7 bases. The J call may not be correct, given that the DNA end is closer to TRBJ2-7. The CDR3 is 15 residues long. CDR3 residues: CANSRGEGRPYEQYF. In nucleotides, the CDR3 is TGTGCCAACAGTCGGGGGGAGGGCCGACCCTACGAGCAGTACTTC.

This clonotype was seen a handful of times. The chain uses TRBV5-5 and TRBJ2-2, with D possibly being TRBD1 (5 bases). Germline CDR1 SGHKS, CDR2 YYEKEE (reference sequence). Trimming took 5 bases from V and 6 from J, leaving 17 bases between them. There are 15 residues in the CDR3. As DNA, the CDR3 is TGTGCCAGCAGGAGATCGACAGAGTTTTCCGGGGAGCTGTTTTTT. The encoded protein is CASRRSTEFSGELFF.

V is TRBV2 and J is TRBJ2-3; the D is unclear. The germline gives CDR1 SNHLY, CDR2 FYNNEI. V shed 8 bases and J shed 6 bases, with 27 bases lying between them. The CDR3 consists of 17 residues. The CDR3 spells CASSPQVRMVLTDTQYF. CDR3 nucleotide sequence: TGTGCCAGCTCCCCCCAGGTGAGGATGGTCTTGACGGATACGCAGTATTTT.

A few counts support this clonotype. The chain recombines TRBV7-9 with TRBJ2-7, with D maybe TRBD2 (5 bases). The CDR3 consists of 13 residues. Germline V gene lookup returns CDR1 SEHNR and CDR2 FQNEAQ (reference sequence). V was pared by 1 base and J by 6 bases, with 10 bases between. The CDR3 DNA is TGTGCCAGCAGCTTAGTTGTCGAGGGCGAGCAGTACTTC. Protein: CASSLVVEGEQYF.

This clonotype occurred many times. The chain combines TRBV13 with TRBJ2-2; D tentatively reads TRBD1 or TRBD2 (5 bases each). Germline V lookup: CDR1 PRHDT, CDR2 FYEKMQ (reference sequence). The V end lost 3 bases, the J end lost 3 bases, and 11 bases lay between the germline ends. The CDR3 loop spans 15 amino acids. Written as DNA, the CDR3 is TGTGCCAGCAGCTTCGGGACCAGCTACACCGGGGAGCTGTTTTTT. Translating gives CASSFGTSYTGELFF.

This chain connects TRBV7-9 to TRBJ2-7, with 8 positions matching TRBD1. The V and J ends lost 6 bases and 5 bases, in that order; junction bases with no gene match: 9. This CDR3 is built from 14 residues. CDR1 and CDR2 from the germline V gene are SEHNR and FQNEAQ (reference sequence). In DNA form, the CDR3 reads TGTGCCAGCAGTTGGACAGGGCCCCTAGACGAGCAGTACTTC. The encoded protein is CASSWTGPLDEQYF.

This CDR3 reads CASSLLARQAEQYF. CDR3 nucleotide sequence: TGTGCCAGCAGCTTACTAGCCCGACAGGCCGAGCAGTACTTC. The chain is built from TRBV7-4 and TRBJ2-7; D is perhaps TRBD1 (6 bases). CDR1 SGHVT and CDR2 SQSDAQ come from the germline V gene. V dropped 2 bases and J dropped 6 bases, with 14 bases sitting between them. There are 14 residues in the CDR3.

This clonotype was observed many times. This chain uses TRBV28 with TRBJ2-7; either TRBD1 or TRBD2 may fit D (5 bases each). Germline V gives CDR1 MDHEN, CDR2 SYDVKM. The CDR3 loop spans 12 amino acids. The V end was cut by 6 bases, the J end by 5 bases, with 11 bases between. CDR3 in amino acids: CASRLTGHEQYF. DNA of the CDR3: TGTGCCAGCAGGCTAACGGGGCACGAGCAGTACTTC.